The 26 T cell receptor beta chains given below trace back to one sample, sequenced in a study of CXCR3-negative and CXCR3-positive naive CD8 T cells. These receptors lack a known antigen. The TRB libraries of cDNA were built by UMI-labeled 5' RACE. TCRdb reprocessed the 5' RACE reads, keeping one entry per CDR3 protein, no DNA. The sample spans about 5,700 distinct CDR3 sequences; the ten largest clones claim approximately 2%. Study outcomes and limitations: TRB CDR3 hydrophobicity was greater in CXCR3-positive naive cells than in CXCR3-negative naive cells.

The sequenced sample was naive CXCR3+ CD8+ T cells from blood. The subset is: CD45RO-CCR7+CD27+CD95- naive CD8+ T cells expressing CXCR3 (TNR3+). The receptors shown here come from a human donor in good health. Some clones in this sample may be carry-over from other donors' samples.

Considering frequency, this clonotype is medium-sized (0.01 to 0.1%). The V call is TRBV5-1, the J call TRBJ2-7; TCRdb's assignment of TRBD2 cannot be checked, as there is no DNA. Germline V gives CDR1 SGHRS, CDR2 YFSETQ. This CDR3 comprises 18 residues. The CDR3 spells CASSVEGLAGHPTYEQYF.

Judged by frequency, this clonotype is medium-sized. J is TRBJ2-1 and V is TRBV6-2 or TRBV6-3. Germline V gene data show CDR1 as MNHEY and CDR2 as SVGEGT. CDR3 size: 11 residues. The CDR3 sequence is CASSYFNEQFF.

The chain is built from TRBV20-1 and TRBJ2-3. The germline gives CDR1 DFQATT, CDR2 SNEGSKA (reference sequence). The CDR3 is 11 amino acids. The CDR3 region is CSAFDTDTQYF.

The V call is TRBV6-6, the J call TRBJ2-1; the TCRdb D gene call, TRBD2, has no DNA to confirm it. The CDR3 length is 17 residues. Germline lookup yields CDR1 MNHNY and CDR2 SVGAGI (reference sequence). CDR3 sequence reads: CASSHLAGGISYNEQFF.

The V and J genes are TRBV6-5 and TRBJ1-2; TCRdb gives TRBD1 as the D gene, but with no DNA this cannot be confirmed. CDR1 and CDR2 from the germline V gene are MNHEY and SVGAGI. The CDR3 consists of 16 residues. The chain's CDR3 is CASSTHRDRGNYGYTF.

Frequency places this clonotype as medium-sized. The chain employs TRBV14 and TRBJ2-2. Germline CDR1 is SGHDN and CDR2 is FVKESK. This CDR3 has 14 amino acids. The CDR3 sequence is CASSQDGGTGELFF.

J is TRBJ2-1 and V is TRBV18; TCRdb calls TRBD1, which cannot be checked without DNA. This CDR3 has 15 residues. Per germline, CDR1 KGHSH and CDR2 LQKENI. The CDR3 loop is CASSPGTGRLNEQFF.

This clonotype is called medium-sized (0.01 to 0.1%) based on its frequency. The gene calls are TRBV18 and TRBJ2-7; TCRdb's D call of TRBD1 is untestable without DNA. This CDR3 is 14 amino acids long. Germline V CDR1 and CDR2: KGHSH, LQKENI. The chain's CDR3 is CASSPPWDGYEQYF.

The gene calls are TRBV5-4 and TRBJ2-1; TCRdb designates TRBD2, a call that cannot be tested without DNA. The CDR3 contains 16 residues. Germline V gene data show CDR1 as SGHNT and CDR2 as YYREEE (reference sequence). CDR3 protein: CASSLGLAESYNEQFF.

This chain uses TRBV5-6 with TRBJ2-1; TCRdb's D gene call, TRBD2, goes unchecked for lack of DNA. CDR3 size: 13 residues. The germline V gene has CDR1 SGHDT and CDR2 YYEEEE. The CDR3 loop reads CASSLSPGNEQFF. Drawing the rest from reference TRBV5-6 and TRBJ2-1, the complete variable domain is DAGVTQSPTHLIKTRGQQVTLRCSPKSGHDTVSWYQQALGQGPQFIFQYYEEEERQRGNFPDRFSGHQFPNYSSELNVNALLLGDSALYLCASSLSPGNEQFFGPGTRLTVL.

This clonotype counts as medium-sized (0.01 to 0.1%) by frequency. This chain joins TRBV15 and TRBJ2-1; TCRdb's D gene call, TRBD1, goes unchecked for lack of DNA. Germline-derived CDR1 and CDR2 are LNHNV and YYDKDF (reference sequence). CDR3 length: 15 residues. The CDR3: CATSRDLGDANEQFF.

Frequency places this clonotype as medium-sized. This chain joins TRBV5-6 and TRBJ2-1; TCRdb names TRBD2, which stays unverified in the absence of DNA. The germline CDR1 and CDR2 sequences are SGHDT and YYEEEE. The CDR3 contains 16 residues. CDR3 amino acids: CASSVSGAISYNEQFF.

By frequency, this clonotype registers medium-sized. The chain links TRBV29-1 to TRBJ2-7; TCRdb designates TRBD1, a call that cannot be tested without DNA. The CDR3 runs to 13 residues. Germline V gene data show CDR1 as SQVTM and CDR2 as ANQGSEA. The CDR3 sequence is CSVEGDGTYEQYF.

The V gene is TRBV4-1, the J gene TRBJ1-5. The CDR3 has 15 amino acids. CDR1 and CDR2 (germline): MGHRA, YSYEKL. The CDR3 sequence is CASSQDPGLNQPQHF.

The chain links TRBV25-1 to TRBJ2-1. The CDR3 spans 13 residues. Germline CDR1 and CDR2: MGHDK and SYGVNS. CDR3 amino acids: CASRRDFYNEQFF.

The chain joins TRBV5-1 to TRBJ2-5. The CDR3 covers 11 residues. Germline CDR1 and CDR2: SGHRS and YFSETQ. The CDR3 here is CASREKETQYF.

Frequency places this clonotype as medium-sized. The chain recombines TRBV15 with TRBJ2-1; TCRdb reports TRBD2, a call that lacks DNA to check it against. There are 16 residues in the CDR3. The V gene's germline CDR1 is LNHNV and CDR2 YYDKDF (reference sequence). The CDR3 region is CATSESGGLLYNEQFF.

Its frequency marks this clonotype as medium-sized (0.01 to 0.1%). This rearrangement joins TRBV29-1 to TRBJ2-1; absent DNA, TCRdb's TRBD1 call cannot be checked. Germline loops: CDR1 SQVTM, CDR2 ANQGSEA. The length of the CDR3 is 16 residues. Here the CDR3 reads CSVEARGQGAYNEQFF.

The J gene is TRBJ2-4, the V gene TRBV27; with no DNA, the TCRdb D assignment of TRBD1 cannot be verified. There are 17 residues in the CDR3. CDR1 is MNHEY, CDR2 SMNVEV, per germline (reference sequence). The CDR3: CASSLSWGQLAKNIQYF.

The chain links TRBV3-1 to TRBJ2-1; TCRdb's assignment of TRBD2 cannot be checked, as there is no DNA. Germline CDR1 and CDR2: LGHDT and YNNKEL (reference sequence). This CDR3 is built from 20 residues. CDR3: CASSQATVLAGAHYYNEQFF.

This chain joins TRBV7-9 and TRBJ2-7; TCRdb lists TRBD1, though no DNA is available to test this call. Germline CDR1 is SEHNR and CDR2 is FQNEAQ (reference sequence). The CDR3 runs 15 residues. The CDR3 reads CASSLLTGVVYEQYF.

J is TRBJ1-1 and V is TRBV29-1. This CDR3 comprises 13 residues. CDR1 and CDR2 from the germline V gene are SQVTM and ANQGSEA. The CDR3 loop reads CSVEEFIGPQAFF. Drawing the rest from reference TRBV29-1 and TRBJ1-1, the complete variable domain is SAVISQKPSRDICQRGTSLTIQCQVDSQVTMMFWYRQQPGQSLTLIATANQGSEATYESGFVIDKFPISRPNLTFSTLTVSNMSPEDSSIYLCSVEEFIGPQAFFGQGTRLTVV.

Frequency places this clonotype as medium-sized. V gene TRBV7-2 combines with J gene TRBJ2-7; without DNA, the TCRdb call of TRBD1 cannot be checked. Germline V gives CDR1 SGHTA, CDR2 FQGNSA. This CDR3 comprises 15 residues. CDR3 protein: CASSLWTGGNYEQYF.

The chain links TRBV27 to TRBJ2-1. The CDR3 covers 12 residues. CDR1 is MNHEY, CDR2 SMNVEV, per germline (reference sequence). CDR3 in amino acids: CASSRIGNEQFF.

Frequency places this clonotype as medium-sized. The J gene is TRBJ1-5, the V gene TRBV7-8; the D gene TCRdb calls, TRBD1, cannot be checked with no DNA. This CDR3 spans 14 amino acids. Germline V gene data show CDR1 as SGHVS and CDR2 as FQNEAQ. Here the CDR3 reads CASSFGGQGQPQHF.

This chain links TRBV4-1 with TRBJ1-1; TCRdb's D gene call, TRBD1, goes unchecked for lack of DNA. Per germline, CDR1 MGHRA and CDR2 YSYEKL. The CDR3 contains 15 residues. Here the CDR3 reads CASSQEPGQNTEAFF.